This is a list of T cell receptor beta chains from one sample in a study of blood T cell repertoires in COVID-19. Only in-frame clones appear in the TCRdb table, and some are missing; sequencing was by immunoSEQ multiplex PCR. The profile shows over 200,000 clones, roughly 86% of them singletons. Sequencing used peripheral blood. The receptors were sampled from a woman between 50 and 59 years old with acute or convalescent COVID-19. The CDR3 runs from the conserved cysteine through the conserved F or W. The D gene is left open where the match is weak. Only part of the rows carry a size: once, few, many, or a class if the clone is expanded.

D: TRBD1; V: TRBV5-6; J: TRBJ1-2; size: .; CDR3: CASSLVQGVNYGYTF; DNA: TGTGCCAGCAGCTTGGTCCAGGGGGTTAACTATGGCTACACCTTC
D: TRBD2; V: TRBV11-2; J: TRBJ2-7; size: .; CDR3: CASSLGSGRGYEQYF; DNA: TGTGCCAGCAGCTTAGGATCAGGGAGGGGCTACGAGCAGTACTTC
D: .; V: TRBV6-5; J: TRBJ1-5; size: .; CDR3: CASSYSSLIQPQHF; DNA: TGTGCCAGCAGTTACTCGAGTTTGATTCAGCCCCAGCATTTT
D: TRBD1; V: TRBV5-1; J: TRBJ2-1; size: .; CDR3: CASDRESSYNEQFF; DNA: TGCGCCAGCGACAGGGAAAGCTCCTACAATGAGCAGTTCTTC
D: .; V: TRBV7-9; J: TRBJ1-4; size: .; CDR3: CASSLAREPTNEKLFF; DNA: TGTGCCAGCAGCTTAGCCCGGGAGCCAACTAATGAAAAACTGTTTTTT
D: .; V: TRBV24-1; J: TRBJ1-4; size: .; CDR3: CATSDPKGGTNEKLFF; DNA: TGTGCCACCAGTGATCCCAAGGGAGGAACTAATGAAAAACTGTTTTTT
D: TRBD1; V: TRBV4-2; J: TRBJ1-2; size: .; CDR3: CASSKGTDYGYTF; DNA: TGTGCCAGCAGCAAAGGGACAGACTATGGCTACACCTTC
D: .; V: TRBV28; J: TRBJ2-7; size: few; CDR3: CASSFGVYEQYF; DNA: TGTGCCAGCAGTTTCGGTGTCTACGAGCAGTACTTC
D: TRBD2; V: TRBV20-1; J: TRBJ2-5; size: .; CDR3: CSASPSAGGETQYF; DNA: TGCAGTGCTAGTCCCTCGGCGGGGGGAGAGACCCAGTACTTC
D: TRBD1; V: TRBV7-9; J: TRBJ1-4; size: .; CDR3: CASSFTGGGEKLFF; DNA: TGTGCCAGCAGCTTCACAGGGGGCGGTGAAAAACTGTTTTTT
D: TRBD1; V: TRBV7-2; J: TRBJ2-3; size: .; CDR3: CASSLRDSRTDTQYF; DNA: TGTGCCAGCAGCTTGAGGGACAGCCGCACAGATACGCAGTATTTT
D: .; V: TRBV10-3; J: TRBJ1-5; size: .; CDR3: CAISAEGLSQHF; DNA: TGTGCCATCAGTGCAGAGGGTTTGTCCCAGCATTTT
D: .; V: TRBV12-5; J: TRBJ1-3; size: .; CDR3: CASGLVNFPGSSGNTIYF; DNA: TGTGCTAGTGGTTTGGTAAATTTCCCAGGGTCCTCTGGAAACACCATATATTTT
D: TRBD1; V: TRBV9; J: TRBJ2-2; size: .; CDR3: CASSHKQGAWGTGELFF; DNA: TGTGCCAGCAGCCATAAACAGGGGGCTTGGGGCACCGGGGAGCTGTTTTTT
D: .; V: TRBV7-3; J: TRBJ1-1; size: once; CDR3: CASSMDRDTEAFF; DNA: TGTGCCAGCAGCATGGACAGAGACACTGAAGCTTTCTTT
D: .; V: TRBV9; J: TRBJ2-5; size: .; CDR3: CASSVAGGVQYF; DNA: TGTGCCAGCAGCGTAGCCGGAGGGGTCCAGTACTTC
D: TRBD1; V: TRBV6-5; J: TRBJ1-5; size: .; CDR3: CASTGQGAIQPQHF; DNA: TGTGCCAGCACGGGACAGGGGGCTATCCAGCCCCAGCATTTT
D: .; V: TRBV27; J: TRBJ1-2; size: .; CDR3: CASSLVGAGNYGYTF; DNA: TGTGCCAGCAGTTTGGTAGGGGCAGGGAACTATGGCTACACCTTC
D: TRBD1; V: TRBV19; J: TRBJ1-1; size: .; CDR3: CASTPQPGQGGTEAFF; DNA: TGTGCCAGTACTCCACAACCGGGACAGGGGGGCACTGAAGCTTTCTTT
D: TRBD1; V: TRBV24-1; J: TRBJ1-1; size: .; CDR3: CATSDSPGGVSEAFF; DNA: TGTGCCACCAGTGATTCCCCAGGGGGTGTCTCTGAAGCTTTCTTT
D: TRBD2; V: TRBV7-2; J: TRBJ2-5; size: .; CDR3: CASSPGLAGETQYF; DNA: TGTGCCAGCAGCCCCGGACTAGCTGGGGAGACCCAGTACTTC
D: TRBD1; V: TRBV25-1; J: TRBJ2-2; size: .; CDR3: CASSEKWGQGAVGGELFF; DNA: TGTGCCAGCAGTGAAAAGTGGGGACAGGGGGCCGTCGGCGGGGAGCTGTTTTTT
D: .; V: TRBV27; J: TRBJ2-7; size: few; CDR3: CASRGQGTSYEQYF; DNA: TGTGCCAGCAGGGGGCAGGGTACCTCCTACGAGCAGTACTTC
D: TRBD1; V: TRBV2; J: TRBJ1-2; size: .; CDR3: CASSYQGARDGYTF; DNA: TGTGCCAGCAGTTATCAGGGGGCGCGCGATGGCTACACCTTC
D: TRBD1; V: TRBV5-1; J: TRBJ1-2; size: .; CDR3: CASSLGGTVVNGYTF; DNA: TGCGCCAGCAGCTTGGGTGGGACAGTTGTTAATGGCTACACCTTC
D: .; V: TRBV18; J: TRBJ2-7; size: .; CDR3: CASSPIATPYEQYF; DNA: TGTGCCAGCTCACCAATAGCGACCCCCTACGAGCAGTACTTC
D: TRBD2; V: TRBV25-1; J: TRBJ2-7; size: .; CDR3: CASSGTSGRERYEQYF; DNA: TGTGCCAGCAGTGGGACTAGCGGGAGGGAGCGGTACGAGCAGTACTTC
D: TRBD2; V: TRBV3-1/TRBV3-2; J: TRBJ2-3; size: few; CDR3: CASSQAGTSGSDPTDTQYF; DNA: TGTGCCAGCAGCCAAGCCGGGACTAGCGGGTCAGACCCCACAGATACGCAGTATTTT
D: TRBD1; V: TRBV7-8; J: TRBJ1-2; size: .; CDR3: CASSPGQGVEGYGYTF; DNA: TGTGCCAGCAGCCCAGGACAGGGGGTAGAGGGCTATGGCTACACCTTC
D: TRBD2; V: TRBV7-3; J: TRBJ2-3; size: .; CDR3: CASSLRYTGGSTDTQYF; DNA: TGTGCCAGCAGCTTAAGATATACGGGAGGGAGCACAGATACGCAGTATTTT
D: .; V: TRBV2; J: TRBJ2-7; size: .; CDR3: CASSEPFSYEQYF; DNA: TGTGCCAGCAGTGAACCTTTCTCCTACGAGCAGTACTTC
D: .; V: TRBV12-3/TRBV12-4; J: TRBJ1-3; size: few; CDR3: CASSSDIGNTIYF; DNA: TGTGCCAGCAGTTCGGACATTGGAAACACCATATATTTT
D: .; V: TRBV2; J: TRBJ2-7; size: once; CDR3: CASSELGSSSYEQYF; DNA: TGTGCCAGCAGTGAATTGGGCAGTAGCTCCTACGAGCAGTACTTC
D: .; V: TRBV27; J: TRBJ2-7; size: .; CDR3: CASSSGSSYEQYF; DNA: TGTGCCAGCAGTTCAGGGTCCTCCTACGAGCAGTACTTC
D: .; V: TRBV28; J: TRBJ1-6; size: .; CDR3: CASSFSGSSYNSPLHF; DNA: TGTGCCAGCAGTTTTAGTGGGAGCTCCTATAATTCACCCCTCCACTTT
D: TRBD1; V: TRBV19; J: TRBJ1-5; size: .; CDR3: CASSFDRVQPQHF; DNA: TGTGCCAGTAGCTTCGACAGGGTTCAGCCCCAGCATTTT
D: .; V: TRBV15; J: TRBJ1-2; size: .; CDR3: CATSRAGGLGYGYTF; DNA: TGTGCCACCAGCAGAGCTGGAGGGCTCGGCTATGGCTACACCTTC
D: .; V: TRBV21-1; J: TRBJ1-3; size: .; CDR3: CASSKAGLFRTGNTIYF; DNA: TGTGCCAGCAGCAAAGCTGGACTTTTTAGAACTGGAAACACCATATATTTT
D: .; V: TRBV27; J: TRBJ2-1; size: .; CDR3: CASSGTYNEQFF; DNA: TGTGCCAGTAGCGGAACCTACAATGAGCAGTTCTTC
D: .; V: TRBV5-1; J: TRBJ2-5; size: once; CDR3: CASSIGIQETQYF; DNA: TGCGCCAGCAGCATCGGGATCCAAGAGACCCAGTACTTC
D: TRBD2; V: TRBV15; J: TRBJ2-3; size: .; CDR3: CATSRGVAGGNTDTQYF; DNA: TGTGCCACCAGCAGAGGCGTGGCGGGAGGGAACACAGATACGCAGTATTTT